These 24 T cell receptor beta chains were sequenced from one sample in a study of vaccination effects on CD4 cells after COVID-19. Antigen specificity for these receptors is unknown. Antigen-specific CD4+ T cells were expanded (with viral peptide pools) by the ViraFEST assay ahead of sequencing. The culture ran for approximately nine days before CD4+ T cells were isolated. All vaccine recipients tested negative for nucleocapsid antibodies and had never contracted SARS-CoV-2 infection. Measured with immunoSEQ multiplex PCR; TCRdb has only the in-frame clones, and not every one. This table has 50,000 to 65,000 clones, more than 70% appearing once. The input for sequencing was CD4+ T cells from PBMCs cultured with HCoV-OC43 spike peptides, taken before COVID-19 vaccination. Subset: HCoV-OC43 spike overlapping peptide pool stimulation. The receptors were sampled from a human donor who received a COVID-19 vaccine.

DNA of the CDR3: TGTGCCAGCACAGGGGGGCTTCAAAACATTCAGTACTTC. Protein: CASTGGLQNIQYF. The V gene is TRBV2, the J gene TRBJ2-4, with D possibly matching TRBD1 (7 bases). This CDR3 is built from 13 residues. V was cut by 7 bases and J by 5 bases, with 12 bases left in between. Germline CDR1 SNHLY, CDR2 FYNNEI.

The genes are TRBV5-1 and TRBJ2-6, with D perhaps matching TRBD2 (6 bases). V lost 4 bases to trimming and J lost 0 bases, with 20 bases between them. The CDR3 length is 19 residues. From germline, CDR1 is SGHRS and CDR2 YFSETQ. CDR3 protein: CASSPASAGRSSGANVLTF. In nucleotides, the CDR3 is TGCGCCAGCAGCCCGGCGTCGGCGGGACGGAGCTCTGGGGCCAACGTCCTGACTTTC. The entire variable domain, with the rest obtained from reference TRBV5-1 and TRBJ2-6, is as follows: KAGVTQTPRYLIKTRGQQVTLSCSPISGHRSVSWYQQTPGQGLQFLFEYFSETQRNKGNFPGRFSGRQFSNSRSEMNVSTLELGDSALYLCASSPASAGRSSGANVLTFGAGSRLTVL.

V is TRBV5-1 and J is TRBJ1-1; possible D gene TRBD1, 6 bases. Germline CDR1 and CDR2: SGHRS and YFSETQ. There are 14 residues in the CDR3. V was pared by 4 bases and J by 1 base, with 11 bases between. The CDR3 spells CASSVTGPNTEAFF. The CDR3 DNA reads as TGCGCCAGCAGCGTTACAGGGCCGAACACTGAAGCTTTCTTT.

This chain's CDR3 is CASSLSRGGEAFF. CDR3 in DNA: TGTGCCAGCAGCTTAAGTCGGGGTGGTGAAGCTTTCTTT. The chain combines TRBV11-3 with TRBJ1-1; D remains unclear. Trimming shortened V by 2 bases and J by 7 bases, and 11 bases separated the two germline ends. CDR3 length: 13 amino acids. Germline CDR1 and CDR2: SGHNT and YENEEA. The full variable domain, its missing parts supplied by reference TRBV11-3 and TRBJ1-1, is EAGVVQSPRYKIIEKKQPVAFWCNPISGHNTLYWYLQNLGQGPELLIRYENEEAVDDSQLPKDRFSAERLKGVDSTLKIQPAELGDSAVYLCASSLSRGGEAFFGQGTRLTVV.

CDR3 residues: CASSLGQTNTGELFF. The DNA for the CDR3 is TGTGCCAGCAGCTTGGGACAGACGAACACCGGGGAGCTGTTTTTT. This rearrangement joins TRBV5-4 to TRBJ2-2, with D maybe TRBD1 (5 bases). The CDR3 runs to 15 residues. Germline lookup yields CDR1 SGHNT and CDR2 YYREEE (reference sequence). With 0 bases removed from V and 0 bases from J, the gap between germline ends came to 6 bases. The full variable domain, its missing parts supplied by reference TRBV5-4 and TRBJ2-2, is ETGVTQSPTHLIKTRGQQVTLRCSSQSGHNTVSWYQQALGQGPQFIFQYYREEENGRGNFPPRFSGLQFPNYSSELNVNALELDDSALYLCASSLGQTNTGELFFGEGSRLTVL.

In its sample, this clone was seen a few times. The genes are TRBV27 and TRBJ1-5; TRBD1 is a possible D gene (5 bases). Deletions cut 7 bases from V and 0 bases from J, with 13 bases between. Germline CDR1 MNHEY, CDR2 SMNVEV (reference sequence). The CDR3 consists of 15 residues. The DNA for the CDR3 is TGTGCCAGCAAGCAGGGACCGATTAGCAATCAGCCCCAGCATTTT. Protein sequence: CASKQGPISNQPQHF.

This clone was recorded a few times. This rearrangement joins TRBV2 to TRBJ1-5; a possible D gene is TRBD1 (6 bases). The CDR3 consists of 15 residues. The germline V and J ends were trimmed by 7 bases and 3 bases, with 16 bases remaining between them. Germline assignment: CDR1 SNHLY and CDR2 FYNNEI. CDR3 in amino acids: CASKKDTGYNQPQHF. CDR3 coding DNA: TGTGCCAGCAAGAAGGATACAGGGTACAATCAGCCCCAGCATTTT.

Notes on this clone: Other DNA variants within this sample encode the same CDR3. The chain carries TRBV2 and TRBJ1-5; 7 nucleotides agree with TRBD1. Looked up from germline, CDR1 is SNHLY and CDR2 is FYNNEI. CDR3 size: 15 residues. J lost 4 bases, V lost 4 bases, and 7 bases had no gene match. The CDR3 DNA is TGTGCCAGCAGTGGGACAGGTGGGAGTAATCAGCCCCAGCATTTT. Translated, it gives CASSGTGGSNQPQHF. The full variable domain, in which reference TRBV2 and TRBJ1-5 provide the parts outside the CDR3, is EPEVTQTPSHQVTQMGQEVILRCVPISNHLYFYWYRQILGQKVEFLVSFYNNEISEKSEIFDDQFSVERPDGSNFTLKIRSTKLEDSAMYFCASSGTGGSNQPQHFGDGTRLSIL.

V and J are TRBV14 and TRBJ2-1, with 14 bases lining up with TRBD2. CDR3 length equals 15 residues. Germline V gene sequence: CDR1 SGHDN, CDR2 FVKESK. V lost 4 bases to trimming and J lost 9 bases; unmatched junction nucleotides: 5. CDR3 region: CASSPTSGGALEQFF. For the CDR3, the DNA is TGTGCCAGCAGCCCGACTAGCGGGGGGGCCCTTGAGCAGTTCTTC.

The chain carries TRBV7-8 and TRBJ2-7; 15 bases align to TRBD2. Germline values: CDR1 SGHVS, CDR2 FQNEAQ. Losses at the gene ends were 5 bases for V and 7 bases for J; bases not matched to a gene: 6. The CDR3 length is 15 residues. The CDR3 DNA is TGTGCCAGCAGCCGGACTAGCGGGGGGGCGTGGGAGCAGTACGTC. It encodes CASSRTSGGAWEQYV.

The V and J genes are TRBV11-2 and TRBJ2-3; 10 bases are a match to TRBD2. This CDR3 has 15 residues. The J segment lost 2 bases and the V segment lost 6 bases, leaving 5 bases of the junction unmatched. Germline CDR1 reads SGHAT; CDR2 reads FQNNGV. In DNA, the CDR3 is TGTGCCAGCAGTTTACTAGCGGGGAACACAGATACGCAGTATTTT. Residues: CASSLLAGNTDTQYF.

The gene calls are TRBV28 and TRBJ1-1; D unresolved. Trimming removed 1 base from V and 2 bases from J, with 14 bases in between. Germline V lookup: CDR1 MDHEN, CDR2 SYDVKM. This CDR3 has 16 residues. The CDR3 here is CASSLYGRALNTEAFF. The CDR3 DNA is TGTGCCAGCAGTTTATATGGTAGGGCCCTTAACACTGAAGCTTTCTTT. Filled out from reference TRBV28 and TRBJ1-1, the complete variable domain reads DVKVTQSSRYLVKRTGEKVFLECVQDMDHENMFWYRQDPGLGLRLIYFSYDVKMKEKGDIPEGYSVSREKKERFSLILESASTNQTSMYLCASSLYGRALNTEAFFGQGTRLTVV.

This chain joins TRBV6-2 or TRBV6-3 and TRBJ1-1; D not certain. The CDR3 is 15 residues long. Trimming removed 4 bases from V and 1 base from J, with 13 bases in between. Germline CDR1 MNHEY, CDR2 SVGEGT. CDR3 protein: CASSSRTGPNTEAFF. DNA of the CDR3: TGTGCCAGCAGTTCCCGGACGGGCCCGAACACTGAAGCTTTCTTT.

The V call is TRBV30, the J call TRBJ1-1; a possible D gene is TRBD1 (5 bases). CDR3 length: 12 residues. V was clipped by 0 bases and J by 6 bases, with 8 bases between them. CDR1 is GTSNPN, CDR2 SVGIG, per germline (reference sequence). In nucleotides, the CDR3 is TGTGCCTGGAGTGTACAGGTCCCTGAAGCTTTCTTT. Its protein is CAWSVQVPEAFF.

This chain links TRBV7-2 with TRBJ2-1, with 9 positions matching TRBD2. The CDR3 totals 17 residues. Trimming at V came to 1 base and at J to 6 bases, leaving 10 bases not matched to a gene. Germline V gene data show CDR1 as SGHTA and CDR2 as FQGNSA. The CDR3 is CASSLVRGGGASNEQFF. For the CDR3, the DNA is TGTGCCAGCAGCTTAGTCCGTGGCGGGGGGGCCTCCAATGAGCAGTTCTTC. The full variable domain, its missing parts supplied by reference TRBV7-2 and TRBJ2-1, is GAGVSQSPSNKVTEKGKDVELRCDPISGHTALYWYRQSLGQGLEFLIYFQGNSAPDKSGLPSDRFSAERTGGSVSTLTIQRTQQEDSAVYLCASSLVRGGGASNEQFFGPGTRLTVL.

CDR3 region: CASSLVAGGPSYNEQFF. For the CDR3, the DNA is TGTGCCAGCAGCTTAGTGGCAGGGGGTCCTTCCTACAATGAGCAGTTCTTC. The gene calls are TRBV7-2 and TRBJ2-1; the match to TRBD1 covers 7 bases. The germline CDR1 and CDR2 sequences are SGHTA and FQGNSA. Trimming took 1 base from V and 1 from J; bases not matched to a gene: 7. The CDR3 is 17 amino acids.

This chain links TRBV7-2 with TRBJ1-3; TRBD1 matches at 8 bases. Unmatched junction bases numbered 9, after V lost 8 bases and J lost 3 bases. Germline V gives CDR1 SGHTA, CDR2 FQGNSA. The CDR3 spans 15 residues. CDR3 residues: CASSGGRSGGNTIYF. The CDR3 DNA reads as TGTGCCAGCTCAGGGGGCAGGTCTGGTGGAAACACCATATATTTT.

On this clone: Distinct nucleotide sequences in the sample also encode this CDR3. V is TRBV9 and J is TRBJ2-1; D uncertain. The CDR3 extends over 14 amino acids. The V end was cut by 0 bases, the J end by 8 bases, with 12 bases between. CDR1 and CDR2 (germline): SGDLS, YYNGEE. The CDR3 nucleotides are TGTGCCAGCAGCGTAGTTTCCGGATGGGATGAGCAGTTCTTC. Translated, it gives CASSVVSGWDEQFF.

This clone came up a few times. The CDR3 is CASSRPGTGVHEQFF. The CDR3 DNA follows: TGTGCCAGCAGCCGCCCCGGGACAGGGGTCCATGAGCAGTTCTTC. The chain couples TRBV7-3 to TRBJ2-1, with TRBD1 identical over 10 bases. J was trimmed by 8 bases and V by 5 bases; bases with no gene match: 9. This CDR3 has 15 amino acids. Germline V CDR1 and CDR2: SGHTA, FQGTGA.

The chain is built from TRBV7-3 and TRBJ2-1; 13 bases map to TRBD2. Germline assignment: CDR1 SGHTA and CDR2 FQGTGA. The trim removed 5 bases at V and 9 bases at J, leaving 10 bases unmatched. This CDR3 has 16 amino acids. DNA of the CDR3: TGTGCCAGCAGCCCCACGACTAGCGGGGGGCCGGTTGAGCAGTTCTTC. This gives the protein CASSPTTSGGPVEQFF.

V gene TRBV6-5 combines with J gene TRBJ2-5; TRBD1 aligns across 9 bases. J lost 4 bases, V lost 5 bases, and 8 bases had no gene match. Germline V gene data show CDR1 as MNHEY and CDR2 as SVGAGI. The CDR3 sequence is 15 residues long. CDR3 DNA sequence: TGTGCCAGCAGTCGGACAGGGGTAGGGGCAGAGACCCAGTACTTC. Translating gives CASSRTGVGAETQYF.

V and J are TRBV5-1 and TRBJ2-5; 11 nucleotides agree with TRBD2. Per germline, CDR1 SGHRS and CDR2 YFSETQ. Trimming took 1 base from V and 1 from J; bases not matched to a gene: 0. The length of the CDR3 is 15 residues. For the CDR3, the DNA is TGCGCCAGCAGCTTGACTAGCGGGGGCCAAGAGACCCAGTACTTC. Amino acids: CASSLTSGGQETQYF.

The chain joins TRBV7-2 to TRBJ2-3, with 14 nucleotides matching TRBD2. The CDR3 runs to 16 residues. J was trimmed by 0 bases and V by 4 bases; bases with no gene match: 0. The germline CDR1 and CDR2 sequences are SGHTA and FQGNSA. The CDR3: CASSWTSGGSTDTQYF. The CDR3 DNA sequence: TGTGCCAGCAGCTGGACTAGCGGGGGGAGCACAGATACGCAGTATTTT.

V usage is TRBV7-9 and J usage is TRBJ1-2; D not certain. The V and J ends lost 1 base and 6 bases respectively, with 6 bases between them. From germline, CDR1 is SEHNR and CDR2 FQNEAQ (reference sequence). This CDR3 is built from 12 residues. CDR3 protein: CASSLVQDGYTF. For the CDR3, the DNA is TGTGCCAGCAGCTTAGTCCAGGATGGCTACACCTTC.